The 25 T cell receptor beta chains reported below all come from one sample, sequenced in a study of identical twins. TCRdb re-called the 5' RACE reads with MiXCR, one entry per CDR3 protein. The data show roughly 190,000 distinct CDR3 sequences, approximately 16% seen once. These data were likewise used in another study, on T cells expressing NK-cell markers.

Sequencing was done on a sample of CD8+ T cells sorted from blood. These receptors were taken from a woman younger than 30 in good health.

This clonotype turned up a few times. Here the CDR3 DNA reads TGTGCCAGCAGCATCCTAGGAAGGACTCATAGTCGGGACACTGAAGCTTTCTTT. This codes for CASSILGRTHSRDTEAFF. The chain employs TRBV11-1 and TRBJ1-1; D is unclear. Germline CDR1 and CDR2: SGHAT and FQDESV (reference sequence). The CDR3 sequence is 18 residues long. V lost 5 bases to trimming and J lost 3 bases, with 25 bases between them.

This chain uses TRBV27 with TRBJ2-3; no reliable D call. Trimming removed 1 base at V and 2 bases at J, with 4 bases between. Germline V gene sequence: CDR1 MNHEY, CDR2 SMNVEV (reference sequence). The CDR3 spans 13 residues. The CDR3: CASSLWVTDTQYF. The CDR3 coding sequence is TGTGCCAGCAGTTTATGGGTCACAGATACGCAGTATTTT.

The chain couples TRBV10-3 to TRBJ1-4; D not certain. Germline V gene data show CDR1 as ENHRY and CDR2 as SYGVKD. V was shortened by 7 bases and J by 3 bases, with 9 bases between the two germline ends. The CDR3 is 13 amino acids. The CDR3 DNA sequence: TGTGCCATCACGGGTGCCCCTAATGAAAAACTGTTTTTT. Its translation: CAITGAPNEKLFF.

The gene calls are TRBV11-2 and TRBJ2-3; 11 bases match TRBD2. This CDR3 is 18 amino acids long. The V gene's germline CDR1 is SGHAT and CDR2 FQNNGV. V lost 5 bases and J lost 4; bases outside the gene matches: 14. The CDR3 DNA sequence: TGTGCCAGCAGCGGGGGCAACCCACTAGCGGGGGACTCAGATACGCAGTATTTT. This codes for CASSGGNPLAGDSDTQYF.

The CDR3, as DNA: TGTGCCAGCAGCTTAACTCCGTACCAAGAGACCCAGTACTTC. Its protein product is CASSLTPYQETQYF. The rearrangement uses TRBV7-2 and TRBJ2-5; D call uncertain. Trimming pared 2 bases from V and 0 bases from J, leaving 7 bases between. The germline V gene has CDR1 SGHTA and CDR2 FQGNSA. This CDR3 comprises 14 residues.

J is TRBJ2-1 and V is TRBV7-6; perhaps TRBD2 as D (5 bases). Trimming removed 3 bases from V and 9 bases from J, with 15 bases in between. The CDR3 consists of 14 residues. The germline V gene encodes CDR1 SGHVS and CDR2 FNYEAQ. CDR3: CASSFPDGRGEQFF. The CDR3 nucleotides are TGTGCCAGCAGCTTCCCCGACGGCCGGGGTGAGCAGTTCTTC. Full variable domain (outside the CDR3, taken from reference TRBV7-6 and TRBJ2-1): GAGVSQSPRYKVTKRGQDVALRCDPISGHVSLYWYRQALGQGPEFLTYFNYEAQQDKSGLPNDRFSAERPEGSISTLTIQRTEQRDSAMYRCASSFPDGRGEQFFGPGTRLTVL.

The genes are TRBV6-5 and TRBJ2-7, with no clear D. There are 13 residues in the CDR3. Germline-derived CDR1 and CDR2 are MNHEY and SVGAGI. V was trimmed by 2 bases and J by 6 bases, leaving 11 bases between them. CDR3 DNA: TGTGCCAGCAGTTACAACGCGCGTAGCGAGCAGTACTTC. It codes for CASSYNARSEQYF.

Notes on this clonotype: At one of its ends the junction is not consistent with the germline gene, which may arise from a read error. The chain uses TRBV2 and TRBJ2-3; D is possibly TRBD1 or TRBD2 (5 bases each). This CDR3 comprises 10 residues. Per germline, CDR1 SNHLY and CDR2 FYNNEI. CDR3 DNA sequence: TGTGCCCGTCAGGGACGGCCGACGGGATTT. This codes for CARQGRPTGF.

This clonotype was found a few times. The gene calls are TRBV5-4 and TRBJ2-1, with D tentatively TRBD1 or TRBD2 (6 bases each). Germline values: CDR1 SGHNT, CDR2 YYREEE (reference sequence). V dropped 5 bases and J dropped 3 bases, with 12 bases sitting between them. The CDR3 sequence is 14 residues long. CDR3 coding DNA: TGTGCCAGCAGTGGAGGGGGACGCTACAATGAGCAGTTCTTC. Translated, it gives CASSGGGRYNEQFF.

There are a few counts of this clonotype. The rearrangement links TRBV2 to TRBJ2-1; 8 bases match TRBD1. V shed 7 bases, J shed 15 bases, and the junction held 8 bases outside the gene matches. Germline CDR1 reads SNHLY; CDR2 reads FYNNEI. This CDR3 has 11 amino acids. CDR3 sequence: CASKVRQGWFF. The CDR3 nucleotides read TGTGCCAGCAAAGTTCGACAGGGGTGGTTCTTC.

This clonotype was seen only a few times. This chain connects TRBV2 to TRBJ1-1, with TRBD1 matching over 9 bases. The CDR3 consists of 15 residues. Germline CDR1 SNHLY, CDR2 FYNNEI. J gave up 4 bases and V 3 bases, and 6 bases lay outside the gene matches. The CDR3 DNA sequence: TGTGCCAGCAGTGACAAGACAGGGGGGAGCACTGAAGCTTTCTTT. Translation gives CASSDKTGGSTEAFF. Complete variable domain (other parts from reference TRBV2 and TRBJ1-1): EPEVTQTPSHQVTQMGQEVILRCVPISNHLYFYWYRQILGQKVEFLVSFYNNEISEKSEIFDDQFSVERPDGSNFTLKIRSTKLEDSAMYFCASSDKTGGSTEAFFGQGTRLTVV.

This clonotype was seen a handful of times. The J gene is TRBJ2-7, the V gene TRBV15; 8 nucleotides align to TRBD2. V was pared by 7 bases and J by 5 bases, with 10 bases of the junction left unmatched. CDR3 length equals 14 residues. From germline, CDR1 is LNHNV and CDR2 YYDKDF (reference sequence). This CDR3 reads CATTHGLAPNEQYF. The CDR3 nucleotides read TGTGCCACCACCCATGGACTAGCACCCAACGAGCAGTACTTC.

The chain uses TRBV20-1 and TRBJ2-5; TRBD2 aligns across 9 bases. CDR3 length: 15 residues. Germline-derived CDR1 and CDR2 are DFQATT and SNEGSKA (reference sequence). V shed 0 bases and J 2 bases; nucleotides not matched to a gene: 4. The CDR3: CSARDRLAGQETQYF. The CDR3 nucleotides are TGCAGTGCTAGAGATCGTCTAGCGGGACAAGAGACCCAGTACTTC.

The chain links TRBV6-5 to TRBJ1-2; D unresolved. V lost 3 bases to trimming and J lost 4 bases, with 9 bases between them. The CDR3 length is 13 residues. Germline CDR1 and CDR2: MNHEY and SVGAGI. The CDR3 protein is CASSYQSLYGYTF. CDR3 DNA sequence: TGTGCCAGCAGTTATCAGTCTCTCTATGGCTACACCTTC.

This clonotype was recorded a few times. The CDR3 DNA follows: TGTGCCAGCAGGCGTCCGGGACCAACAGTAGATACGCAGTATTTT. Translated: CASRRPGPTVDTQYF. The rearrangement joins TRBV27 to TRBJ2-3, with D perhaps TRBD1 or TRBD2 (5 bases each). From germline, CDR1 is MNHEY and CDR2 SMNVEV (reference sequence). CDR3 length equals 15 residues. Trimming pared 6 bases from V and 5 bases from J, leaving 18 bases between.

The chain employs TRBV6-2 or TRBV6-3 and TRBJ2-2; 10 bases align to TRBD2. Germline values: CDR1 MNHEY, CDR2 SVGEGT. The CDR3 is 16 residues long. V gave up 4 bases and J gave up 4 bases; unmatched junction bases: 6. CDR3 region: CASSSLTSGFTGELFF. The CDR3 nucleotides are TGTGCCAGCAGTTCCTTGACTAGCGGGTTCACCGGGGAGCTGTTTTTT.

The chain has TRBV20-1 and TRBJ2-7; 8 bases line up with TRBD2. The CDR3 loop spans 14 amino acids. Per germline, CDR1 DFQATT and CDR2 SNEGSKA (reference sequence). V trimming: 0 bases; J trimming: 0 bases; junction bases outside the gene matches: 1. The CDR3 DNA reads as TGCAGTGCTAGAGACGGGACTAGCTCCTACGAGCAGTACTTC. This codes for CSARDGTSSYEQYF.

This clonotype has just a few counts. The J gene is TRBJ1-1, the V gene TRBV7-2; no clear D gene. V was pared by 1 base and J by 1 base, with 7 bases between. Germline V lookup: CDR1 SGHTA, CDR2 FQGNSA. The CDR3 covers 14 residues. The CDR3 sequence is CASSLGPTNTEAFF. Written as DNA, the CDR3 is TGTGCCAGCAGCTTAGGACCAACGAACACTGAAGCTTTCTTT.

The chain carries TRBV6-1 and TRBJ2-2, with TRBD2 as a possible D gene (5 bases). CDR1 is MNHNS and CDR2 is SASEGT in the germline V gene. The CDR3 length is 14 residues. The ends were cut back, 8 bases at V and 3 bases at J, with 13 bases in the middle. This chain's CDR3 is CASQWEQDTGELFF. The CDR3, as DNA: TGTGCCAGCCAGTGGGAGCAGGACACCGGGGAGCTGTTTTTT.

This clonotype was detected many times. This sequence joins TRBV12-3 or TRBV12-4 and TRBJ2-7; D unresolved. The CDR3 spans 12 residues. The V end lost 2 bases, the J end lost 2 bases, and 4 bases lay between the germline ends. Here the CDR3 DNA reads TGTGCCAGCAGTTTAACCCCCTACGAGCAGTACTTC. Translation gives CASSLTPYEQYF.

This clonotype was recorded a few times. CDR3 residues: CASSGYFGLAEETQYF. CDR3 bases: TGTGCCAGCAGTGGTTATTTTGGACTAGCAGAAGAGACCCAGTACTTC. The chain has TRBV27 and TRBJ2-5, with 8 bases lining up with TRBD2. V lost 5 bases and J lost 3; bases outside the gene matches: 11. This CDR3 is 16 amino acids long. Per the germline V gene, CDR1 is MNHEY and CDR2 is SMNVEV (reference sequence).

CDR3 DNA: TGTGCCAGCAGTTTAATTTCGGCCTACGAGCAGTACTTC. Translating it yields CASSLISAYEQYF. The chain carries TRBV27 and TRBJ2-7; D gene unclear. CDR3 length equals 13 residues. V was trimmed by 2 bases and J by 2 bases, leaving 7 bases between them. Germline CDR1 reads MNHEY; CDR2 reads SMNVEV (reference sequence).

In its sample, this clonotype was seen a few times. J is TRBJ1-2 and V is TRBV14, with 7 bases that match TRBD1. The CDR3 spans 14 residues. CDR1 is SGHDN and CDR2 is FVKESK in the germline V gene. V was pared by 6 bases and J by 4 bases, with 8 bases of the junction left unmatched. CDR3 amino acids: CASSPGQAIYGYTF. The CDR3 region has the DNA TGTGCCAGCAGTCCTGGACAGGCGATCTATGGCTACACCTTC.

This chain joins TRBV6-2 or TRBV6-3 and TRBJ2-3; no clear D gene. Looked up from germline, CDR1 is MNHEY and CDR2 is SVGEGT. The CDR3 length is 14 residues. Trimming took 0 bases from V and 5 from J, leaving 9 bases between them. This CDR3 is CASSYSTVRDTQYF. The CDR3 DNA sequence: TGTGCCAGCAGTTACTCCACAGTGCGAGATACGCAGTATTTT.

This clonotype came up a few times. This rearrangement joins TRBV4-1 to TRBJ2-3, with a tentative D call TRBD2 (5 bases). Germline CDR1 MGHRA, CDR2 YSYEKL. The length of the CDR3 is 18 residues. Trimming took 1 base from V and 5 from J, leaving 22 bases between them. CDR3 sequence: CASSQGEHTSTKKDTQYF. The CDR3 DNA reads TGCGCCAGCAGCCAAGGGGAGCACACGTCCACAAAAAAAGATACGCAGTATTTT.